This TCR beta chain was sequenced for a study of CD8 T cells in ankylosing spondylitis. Notes on the study in general: Ankylosing spondylitis blood appeared to carry a characteristic TCR beta motif of under ten highly homologous variants.

TCRdb used MiXCR to reprocess the 5' RACE reads, holding one entry per CDR3 protein. The sample has over 400,000 distinct CDR3 sequences; 25% to 30% are singletons. Comment on this clonotype: Its specificity is not known.

V was pared by 2 bases and J by 1 base, with 3 bases of the junction left unmatched. The CDR3 is made up of 15 amino acids. Germline lookup yields CDR1 SGDLS and CDR2 YYNGEE. What was sequenced was blood, either unsorted or a sorted T cell fraction (not recorded which). The clonotype comes from a male donor with ankylosing spondylitis. The chain has TRBV9 and TRBJ2-5; TRBD2 matches 9 bases. DNA for the CDR3: TGTGCCAGCAGCGTGGCGGGAGGGCTCCAAGAGACCCAGTACTTC. As protein: CASSVAGGLQETQYF.